This TCR beta chain was sequenced during a study of blood T cell repertoires in COVID-19. This CDR3 contains 14 residues. The ends lost 3 bases at V and 4 bases at J; junction bases unmatched: 4. CDR1 KGHSH and CDR2 LQKENI come from the germline V gene. Some clones are missing from TCRdb's copy, which holds only in-frame ones; the method was immunoSEQ multiplex PCR. The sample lists 200,000 to 300,000 clones; about nine tenths were seen once. Among Cohort 3 donors, those recovered had two negative PCRs, clearance, or symptom resolution. Sequenced material: PBMCs or T cells enriched from blood (not recorded which). The rearrangement joins TRBV18 to TRBJ2-7, with TRBD1 matching 9 bases. The TCR comes from a man aged 40-55 years who had recovered from COVID-19. CDR3 in amino acids: CASSPRDREYEQYF. The CDR3 DNA sequence: TGTGCCAGCTCACCCCGGGACAGGGAATACGAGCAGTACTTC.